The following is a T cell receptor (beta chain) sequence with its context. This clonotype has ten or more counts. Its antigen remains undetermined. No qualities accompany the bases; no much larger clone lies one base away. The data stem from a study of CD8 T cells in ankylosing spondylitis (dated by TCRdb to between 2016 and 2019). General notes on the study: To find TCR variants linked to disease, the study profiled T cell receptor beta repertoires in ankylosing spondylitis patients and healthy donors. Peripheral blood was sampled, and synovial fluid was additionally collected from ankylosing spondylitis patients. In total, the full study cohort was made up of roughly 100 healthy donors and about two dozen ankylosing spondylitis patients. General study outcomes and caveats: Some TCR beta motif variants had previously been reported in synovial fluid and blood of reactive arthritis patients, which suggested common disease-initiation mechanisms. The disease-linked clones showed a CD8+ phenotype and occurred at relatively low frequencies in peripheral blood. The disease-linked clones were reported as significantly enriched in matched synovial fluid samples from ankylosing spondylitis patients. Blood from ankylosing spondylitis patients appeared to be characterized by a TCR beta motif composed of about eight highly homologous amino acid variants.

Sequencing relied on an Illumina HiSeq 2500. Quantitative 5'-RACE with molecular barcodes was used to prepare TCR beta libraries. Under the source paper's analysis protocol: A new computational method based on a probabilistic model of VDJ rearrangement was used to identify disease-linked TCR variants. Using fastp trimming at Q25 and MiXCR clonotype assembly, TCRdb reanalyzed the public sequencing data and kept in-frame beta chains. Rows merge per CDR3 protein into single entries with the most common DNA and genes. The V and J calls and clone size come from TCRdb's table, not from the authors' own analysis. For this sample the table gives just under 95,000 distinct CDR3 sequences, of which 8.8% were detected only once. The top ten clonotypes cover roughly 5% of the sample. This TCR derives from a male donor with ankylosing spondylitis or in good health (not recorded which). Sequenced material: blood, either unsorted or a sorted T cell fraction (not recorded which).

Here the CDR3 is given as CASSYSRLAGNEQFF. Here is the DNA: TGTGCCAGCAGTTACTCGAGACTAGCGGGGAATGAGCAGTTCTTC. The chain joins TRBV6-2 or TRBV6-3 to TRBJ2-1; 11 of the junction bases match TRBD2. Measured from the cysteine to the phenylalanine, the CDR3 is 15 residues long. The read is trimmed to its CDR3 DNA, 45 bases read in frame from base 1. V trim: 0 bases; J trim: 7 bases; unmatched bases: 2. CDR1 MNHEY and CDR2 SVGEGT were looked up in the germline V gene.